This T cell receptor (beta chain) was identified during a study of blood T cell repertoires in COVID-19. Measured with immunoSEQ multiplex PCR; TCRdb has only the in-frame clones, and not every one. Of under 200,000 clones in the sample, approximately 86% are singletons; the top ten hold roughly 5.2%. J lost 6 bases, V lost 8 bases, and 18 bases had no gene match. Germline CDR1 and CDR2: PRHDT and FYEKMQ (reference sequence). This CDR3 comprises 16 residues. Source material: PBMCs or T cells enriched from blood (not recorded which). The origin of this receptor is a woman aged 55-69 years with acute COVID-19. This rearrangement joins TRBV13 to TRBJ1-2; 7 bases agree with TRBD1. CDR3 sequence (DNA): TGTGCCAGCCAGGCATTGGTCAAAGGGGGCCGGGATGGCTACACCTTC. Translation: CASQALVKGGRDGYTF.